This is a list of T cell receptor beta chains from one sample in a study of blood T cells in healthy people across ages. Each CDR3 protein gets one entry after TCRdb re-called the 5' RACE reads with MiXCR. Of hundreds of thousands of distinct CDR3 sequences detected, over 40% appear once; the ten largest clones hold about 32%. The sample comprised blood. These receptors originate from an elderly man in good health. Both conserved end residues are part of each CDR3. The D gene is left open where the match is weak. Only some rows state a clone size, as once, few, many or a class for expanded clones.

abundance	v_gene	len	d_gene	j_gene	CDR3nt	CDR3aa
NA	TRBV12-3/TRBV12-4	14	NA	TRBJ1-6	TGTGCCAGCACCCTACACAGAGATAATTCACCCCTCCACTTT	CASTLHRDNSPLHF
few	TRBV21-1	21	NA	TRBJ2-5	TGTGCCAGCAGCAACCTCCGATATATCCTTTTCCACGAACAGATAGTAGGGGAGCAGTACTTC	CASSNLRYILFHEQIVGEQYF
NA	TRBV3-1	16	TRBD1	TRBJ1-5	TGTGCCAGCAGCCATACTGGACAGGGAGTTAATCAGCCCCAGCATTTT	CASSHTGQGVNQPQHF
NA	TRBV20-1	16	TRBD2	TRBJ2-3	TGCAGTGCCCTCCCCCTTCAGCGGGGGGGGTCAGATACGCAGTATTTT	CSALPLQRGGSDTQYF
NA	TRBV7-3	15	NA	TRBJ1-1	TGTGCCAGCAGCTTAAACGCGGGAAGGAACACTGAAGCTTTCTTT	CASSLNAGRNTEAFF
NA	TRBV12-3/TRBV12-4	14	NA	TRBJ2-7	TGTGCCAGCAGTGACACAGGAGGGACCTACGAGCAGTACTTC	CASSDTGGTYEQYF
few	TRBV11-3	15	TRBD2	TRBJ2-1	TGTGCCAGCAGCCCCTTTAGCGGGAGGGCCAATGAGCAGTTCTTC	CASSPFSGRANEQFF
few	TRBV6-2/TRBV6-3	16	TRBD2	TRBJ2-1	TGTGCCAGCAGTTCAGATAGCGGGAGGGCCTTGGGGGAGCAGTTCTTC	CASSSDSGRALGEQFF
few	TRBV6-2/TRBV6-3	15	TRBD2	TRBJ2-5	TGTGCCAGCAGTGACGGGGGGACCAGACAAGAGACCCAGTACTTC	CASSDGGTRQETQYF
NA	TRBV7-9	16	TRBD2	TRBJ2-3	TGTGCCAGCAGCCCACGACTAGCGGGAAGGAAAGATACGCAGTATTTT	CASSPRLAGRKDTQYF
NA	TRBV5-1	18	TRBD2	TRBJ2-1	TGCGCCAGCAGCTTCGGGCGAAACGGGGGGAGCTCCTACAATGAGCAGTTCTTC	CASSFGRNGGSSYNEQFF
NA	TRBV20-1	13	NA	TRBJ2-7	TGCAGTGCTAAAGACAGGCCGGACTACGAGCAGTACTTC	CSAKDRPDYEQYF
few	TRBV24-1	14	NA	TRBJ2-7	TGTGCCACCAGTGATTCCGGCCCTCAGGACGAGCAGTACTTC	CATSDSGPQDEQYF
many	TRBV10-3	13	NA	TRBJ2-7	TGTGCCATCAGTGATAGACAGTCTTACGAGCAGTACTTC	CAISDRQSYEQYF
NA	TRBV7-9	15	NA	TRBJ2-3	TGTGCCAGCAGCCCAAGACAGAGGAGCACGGATACGCAGTATTTT	CASSPRQRSTDTQYF
many	TRBV7-6	16	NA	TRBJ2-3	TGTGCCAGCAGCTTTCGTCAGTCTGACATCACAGATACGCAGTATTTT	CASSFRQSDITDTQYF
NA	TRBV11-2	18	TRBD1	TRBJ2-6	TGTGCCAGCAGCTTCTCAGGGGGCCTGCAGTCTGGGGCCAACGTCCTGACTTTC	CASSFSGGLQSGANVLTF
NA	TRBV21-1	17	NA	TRBJ2-1	TGTGCCAGCAGCAAAGGCCCCGGAGGACACTCCTACAATGAGCAGTTCTTC	CASSKGPGGHSYNEQFF
NA	TRBV5-1	16	NA	TRBJ2-1	TGCGCCAGCAGCTTGGAGGCTTACCACTCCTACAATGAGCAGTTCTTC	CASSLEAYHSYNEQFF
many	TRBV5-1	14	TRBD1	TRBJ2-1	TGCGCCAGCAGAACGGACAGGGACTACAATGAGCAGTTCTTC	CASRTDRDYNEQFF
NA	TRBV29-1	13	NA	TRBJ1-1	TGCAGCGTTAAAGTGGGGCAGAACACTGAAGCTTTCTTT	CSVKVGQNTEAFF
NA	TRBV7-2	17	NA	TRBJ2-7	TGTGCCAGCAGCCCCCCATCGGGCGCGGGGATCCACTACGAGCAGTACTTC	CASSPPSGAGIHYEQYF
many	TRBV6-2/TRBV6-3	16	TRBD1	TRBJ2-7	TGTGCCAGCAGTCCACAGGGGAGCCCCATGGCCTACGAGCAGTACTTC	CASSPQGSPMAYEQYF